This T cell receptor (beta chain) appears in the sequencing data of a study of breast tumors, draining lymph nodes, adjacent tissues. Study-level findings and limits: Luminal-like breast cancer showed significantly higher tumor–nontumor repertoire similarity than basal-like. Data fit most tumor T cells coming from lymph node, expanding in tumor. Compared with lymph nodes, tumors were less diverse; compared with nontumor tissue, more.

The V end lost 5 bases, the J end lost 4 bases, and 5 bases lay between the germline ends. The V gene's germline CDR1 is SEHNR and CDR2 FQNEAQ (reference sequence). This CDR3 is built from 12 residues. Samples came from axillary lymph nodes draining the breast cancer. Using its own MiXCR run on the multiplex PCR reads, TCRdb lists one record per CDR3 protein. Of under 150,000 distinct CDR3 sequences listed, around 21% are singletons. This clonotype was recorded many times. Its antigen is not known. The TCR sequence derives from a female donor with breast cancer. Some clones in this sample may be carry-over from other donors' samples. V gene TRBV7-9 combines with J gene TRBJ1-4; the D is unclear. Sequenced sample: axillary lymph node tissue. CDR3 sequence reads: CASSPFNEKLFF. The CDR3 bases are TGTGCCAGCAGCCCCTTTAATGAAAAACTGTTTTTT.